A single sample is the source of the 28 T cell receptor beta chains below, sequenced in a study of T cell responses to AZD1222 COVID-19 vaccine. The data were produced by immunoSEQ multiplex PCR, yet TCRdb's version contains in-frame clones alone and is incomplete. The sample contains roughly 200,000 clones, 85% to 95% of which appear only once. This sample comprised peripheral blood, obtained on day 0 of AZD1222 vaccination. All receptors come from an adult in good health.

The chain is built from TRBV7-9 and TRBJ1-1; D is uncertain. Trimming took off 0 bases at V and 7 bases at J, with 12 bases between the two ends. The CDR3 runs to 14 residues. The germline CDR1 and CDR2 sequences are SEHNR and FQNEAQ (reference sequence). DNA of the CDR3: TGTGCCAGCAGCTTAGCCCAGGTAGGAGGTGAAGCTTTCTTT. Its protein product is CASSLAQVGGEAFF.

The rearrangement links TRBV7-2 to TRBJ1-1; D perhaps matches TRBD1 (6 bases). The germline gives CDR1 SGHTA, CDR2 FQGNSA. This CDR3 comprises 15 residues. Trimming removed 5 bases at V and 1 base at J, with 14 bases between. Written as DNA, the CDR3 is TGTGCCAGCAGCGCCCGCGGGACAACGAACACTGAAGCTTTCTTT. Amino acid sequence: CASSARGTTNTEAFF. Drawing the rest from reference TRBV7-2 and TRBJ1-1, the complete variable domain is GAGVSQSPSNKVTEKGKDVELRCDPISGHTALYWYRQSLGQGLEFLIYFQGNSAPDKSGLPSDRFSAERTGGSVSTLTIQRTQQEDSAVYLCASSARGTTNTEAFFGQGTRLTVV.

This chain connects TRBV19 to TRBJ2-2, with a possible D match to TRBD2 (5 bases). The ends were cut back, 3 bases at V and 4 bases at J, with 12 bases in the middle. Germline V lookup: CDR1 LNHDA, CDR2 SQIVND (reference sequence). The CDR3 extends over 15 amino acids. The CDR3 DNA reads TGTGCCAGTAGTATTGAGGGAAGTGGCACCGGGGAGCTGTTTTTT. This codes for CASSIEGSGTGELFF.

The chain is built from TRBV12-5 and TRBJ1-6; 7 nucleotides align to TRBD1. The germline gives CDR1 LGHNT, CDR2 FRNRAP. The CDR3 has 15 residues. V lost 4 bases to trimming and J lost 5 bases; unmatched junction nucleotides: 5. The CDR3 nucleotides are TGTGCTAGTGGTTCCTCAGGGGGACATAATTCACCCCTCCACTTT. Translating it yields CASGSSGGHNSPLHF.

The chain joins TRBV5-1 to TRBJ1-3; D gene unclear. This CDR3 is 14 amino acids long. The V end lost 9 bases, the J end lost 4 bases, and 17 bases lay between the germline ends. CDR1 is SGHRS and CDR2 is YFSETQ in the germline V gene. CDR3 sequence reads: CATPPVALGNTIYF. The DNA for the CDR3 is TGCGCCACGCCACCGGTGGCTCTGGGAAACACCATATATTTT.

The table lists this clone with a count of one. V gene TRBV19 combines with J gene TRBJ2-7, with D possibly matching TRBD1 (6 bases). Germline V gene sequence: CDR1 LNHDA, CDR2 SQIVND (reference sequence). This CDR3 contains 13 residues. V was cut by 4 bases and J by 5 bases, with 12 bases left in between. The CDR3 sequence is CASSTSQGNEQYF. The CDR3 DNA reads TGTGCCAGTAGTACCTCACAGGGAAACGAGCAGTACTTC. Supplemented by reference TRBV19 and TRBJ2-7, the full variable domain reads DGGITQSPKYLFRKEGQNVTLSCEQNLNHDAMYWYRQDPGQGLRLIYYSQIVNDFQKGDIAEGYSVSREKKESFPLTVTSAQKNPTAFYLCASSTSQGNEQYFGPGTRLTVT.

Here the CDR3 reads CASSLERVGTEAFF. In nucleotides, the CDR3 is TGCGCCAGCAGCTTGGAAAGGGTTGGCACTGAAGCTTTCTTT. J is TRBJ1-1 and V is TRBV5-1, with D uncertain. Germline CDR1 reads SGHRS; CDR2 reads YFSETQ. The V and J ends lost 0 bases and 4 bases respectively, with 10 bases between them. This CDR3 is 14 amino acids long.

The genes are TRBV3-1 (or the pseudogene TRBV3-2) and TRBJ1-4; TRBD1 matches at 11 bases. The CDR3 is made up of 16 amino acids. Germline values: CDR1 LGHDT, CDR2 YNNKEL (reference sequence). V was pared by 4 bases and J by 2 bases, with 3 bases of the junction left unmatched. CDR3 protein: CASSRGQGATNEKLFF. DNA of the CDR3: TGTGCCAGCAGCCGCGGACAGGGGGCCACTAATGAAAAACTGTTTTTT.

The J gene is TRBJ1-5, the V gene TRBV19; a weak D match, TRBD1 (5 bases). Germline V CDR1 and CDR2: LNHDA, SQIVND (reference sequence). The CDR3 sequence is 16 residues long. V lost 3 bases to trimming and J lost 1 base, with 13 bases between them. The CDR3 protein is CASSMGRDGSNQPQHF. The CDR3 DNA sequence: TGTGCCAGTAGTATGGGCCGGGACGGAAGCAATCAGCCCCAGCATTTT.

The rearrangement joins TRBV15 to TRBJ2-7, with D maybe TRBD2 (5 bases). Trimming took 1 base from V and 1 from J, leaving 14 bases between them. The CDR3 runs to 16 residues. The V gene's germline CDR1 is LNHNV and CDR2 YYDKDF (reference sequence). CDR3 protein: CATSRVELGGSYEQYF. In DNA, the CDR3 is TGTGCCACCAGCAGAGTTGAGTTGGGCGGGTCCTACGAGCAGTACTTC.

This chain's CDR3 is CASGQTNYGYTF. In DNA form, the CDR3 reads TGTGCCAGTGGACAGACTAACTATGGCTACACCTTC. The rearrangement uses TRBV12-3 or TRBV12-4 and TRBJ1-2, with D possibly being TRBD1 (6 bases). With 9 bases removed from V and 0 bases from J, the gap between germline ends came to 8 bases. This CDR3 has 12 amino acids.

The CDR3 here is CATSRQGGADEQFF. CDR3 sequence (DNA): TGTGCCACCAGCAGACAGGGAGGGGCTGATGAGCAGTTCTTC. The V gene is TRBV24-1, the J gene TRBJ2-1, with D perhaps assigned TRBD1 or TRBD2 (7 bases each). This CDR3 comprises 14 residues. V was trimmed by 7 bases and J by 8 bases, leaving 17 bases between them. The germline V gene encodes CDR1 KGHDR and CDR2 SFDVKD.

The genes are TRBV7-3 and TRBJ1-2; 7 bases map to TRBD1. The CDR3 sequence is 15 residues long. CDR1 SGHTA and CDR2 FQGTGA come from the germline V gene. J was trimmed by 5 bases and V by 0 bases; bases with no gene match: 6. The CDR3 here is CASSLTADRAYGYTF. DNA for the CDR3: TGTGCCAGCAGCTTAACGGCTGACAGGGCATATGGCTACACCTTC. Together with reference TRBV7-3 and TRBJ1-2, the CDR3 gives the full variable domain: GAGVSQTPSNKVTEKGKYVELRCDPISGHTALYWYRQSLGQGPEFLIYFQGTGAADDSGLPNDRFFAVRPEGSVSTLKIQRTERGDSAVYLCASSLTADRAYGYTFGSGTRLTVV.

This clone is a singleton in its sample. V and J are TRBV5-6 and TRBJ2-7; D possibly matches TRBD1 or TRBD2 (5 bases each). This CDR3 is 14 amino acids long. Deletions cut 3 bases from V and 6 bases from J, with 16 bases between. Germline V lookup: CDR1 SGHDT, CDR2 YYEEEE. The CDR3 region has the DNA TGTGCCAGCAGCTACGGGACCGCTTTTCTCGAGCAGTACTTC. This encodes CASSYGTAFLEQYF.

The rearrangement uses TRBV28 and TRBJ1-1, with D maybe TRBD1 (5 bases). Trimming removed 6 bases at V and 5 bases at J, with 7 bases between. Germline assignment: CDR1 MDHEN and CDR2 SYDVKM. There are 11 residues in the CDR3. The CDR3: CASRWGTEAFF. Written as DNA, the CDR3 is TGTGCCAGCAGGTGGGGGACTGAAGCTTTCTTT.

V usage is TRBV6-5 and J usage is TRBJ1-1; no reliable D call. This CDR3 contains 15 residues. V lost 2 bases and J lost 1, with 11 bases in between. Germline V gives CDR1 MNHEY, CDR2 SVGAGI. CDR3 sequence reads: CASSYQAGRNTEAFF. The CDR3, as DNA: TGTGCCAGCAGTTACCAGGCAGGTCGGAACACTGAAGCTTTCTTT.

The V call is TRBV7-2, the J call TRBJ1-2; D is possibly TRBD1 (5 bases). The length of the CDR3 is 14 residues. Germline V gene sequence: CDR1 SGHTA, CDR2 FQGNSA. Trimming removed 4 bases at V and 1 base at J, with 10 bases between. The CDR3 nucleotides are TGTGCCAGCAGCTCCTCCGGGGGTAACTATGGCTACACCTTC. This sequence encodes CASSSSGGNYGYTF.

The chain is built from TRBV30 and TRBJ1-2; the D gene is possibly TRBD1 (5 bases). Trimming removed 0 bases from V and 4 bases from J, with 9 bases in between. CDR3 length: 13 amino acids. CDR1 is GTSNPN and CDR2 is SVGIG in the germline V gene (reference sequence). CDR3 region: CAWSVWGTYGYTF. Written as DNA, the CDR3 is TGTGCCTGGAGTGTCTGGGGGACCTATGGCTACACCTTC.

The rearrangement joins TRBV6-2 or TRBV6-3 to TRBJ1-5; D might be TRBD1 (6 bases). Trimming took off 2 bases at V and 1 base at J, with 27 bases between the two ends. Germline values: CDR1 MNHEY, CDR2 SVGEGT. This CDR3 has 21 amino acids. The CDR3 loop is CASSYTIIIANREGSNQPQHF. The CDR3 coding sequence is TGTGCCAGCAGTTACACAATCATAATTGCAAACAGGGAAGGGAGCAATCAGCCCCAGCATTTT.

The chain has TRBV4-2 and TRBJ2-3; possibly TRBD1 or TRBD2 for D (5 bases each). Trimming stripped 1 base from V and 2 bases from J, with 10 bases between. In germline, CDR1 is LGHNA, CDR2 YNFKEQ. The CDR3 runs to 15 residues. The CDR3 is CASSQGGSNTDTQYF. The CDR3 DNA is TGTGCCAGCAGCCAAGGGGGGAGTAACACAGATACGCAGTATTTT.

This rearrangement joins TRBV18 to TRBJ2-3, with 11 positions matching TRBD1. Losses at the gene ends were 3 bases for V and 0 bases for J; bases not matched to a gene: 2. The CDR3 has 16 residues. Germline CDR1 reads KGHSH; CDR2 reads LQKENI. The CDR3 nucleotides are TGTGCCAGCTCACCGGACAGGGGGCTCAGCACAGATACGCAGTATTTT. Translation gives CASSPDRGLSTDTQYF.

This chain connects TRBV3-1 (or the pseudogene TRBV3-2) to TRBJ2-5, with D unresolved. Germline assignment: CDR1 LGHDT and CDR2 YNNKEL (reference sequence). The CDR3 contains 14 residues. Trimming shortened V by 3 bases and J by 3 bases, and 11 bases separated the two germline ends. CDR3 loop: CASSQPTSEETQYF. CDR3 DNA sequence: TGTGCCAGCAGCCAGCCGACATCTGAAGAGACCCAGTACTTC.

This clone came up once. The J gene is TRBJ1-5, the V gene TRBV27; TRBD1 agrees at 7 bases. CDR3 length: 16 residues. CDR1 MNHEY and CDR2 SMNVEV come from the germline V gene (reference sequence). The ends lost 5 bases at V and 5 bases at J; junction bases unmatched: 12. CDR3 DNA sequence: TGTGCCAGCAGTGCGACAGGGTCGTTACTATATCAGCCCCAGCATTTT. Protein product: CASSATGSLLYQPQHF.

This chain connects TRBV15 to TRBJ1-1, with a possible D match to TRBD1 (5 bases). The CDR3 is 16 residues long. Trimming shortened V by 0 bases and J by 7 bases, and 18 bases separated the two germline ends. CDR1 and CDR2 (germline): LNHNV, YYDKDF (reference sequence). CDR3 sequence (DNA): TGTGCCACCAGCAGAGATAGGGGCAGCCACCGACTTGAAGCTTTCTTT. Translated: CATSRDRGSHRLEAFF. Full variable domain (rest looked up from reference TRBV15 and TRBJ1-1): DAMVIQNPRYQVTQFGKPVTLSCSQTLNHNVMYWYQQKSSQAPKLLFHYYDKDFNNEADTPDNFQSRRPNTSFCFLDIRSPGLGDTAMYLCATSRDRGSHRLEAFFGQGTRLTVV.

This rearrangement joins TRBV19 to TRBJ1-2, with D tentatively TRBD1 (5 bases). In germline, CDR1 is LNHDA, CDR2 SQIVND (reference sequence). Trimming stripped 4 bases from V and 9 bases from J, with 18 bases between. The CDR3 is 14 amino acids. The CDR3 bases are TGTGCCAGTAGTACCCCCGGGACCGGGCAAAGCTACACCTTC. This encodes CASSTPGTGQSYTF.

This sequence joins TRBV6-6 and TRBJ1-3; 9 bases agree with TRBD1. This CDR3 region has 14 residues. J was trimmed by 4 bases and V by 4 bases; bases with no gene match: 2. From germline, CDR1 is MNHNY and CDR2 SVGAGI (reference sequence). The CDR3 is CASSWGQGGNTIYF. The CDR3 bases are TGTGCCAGCAGTTGGGGACAGGGAGGAAACACCATATATTTT.

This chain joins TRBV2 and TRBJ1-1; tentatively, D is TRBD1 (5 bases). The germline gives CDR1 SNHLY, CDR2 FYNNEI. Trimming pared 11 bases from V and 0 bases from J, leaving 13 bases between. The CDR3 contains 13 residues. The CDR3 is CAAARDVNTEAFF. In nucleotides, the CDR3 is TGTGCCGCAGCCCGGGACGTGAACACTGAAGCTTTCTTT. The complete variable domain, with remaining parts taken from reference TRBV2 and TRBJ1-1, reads EPEVTQTPSHQVTQMGQEVILRCVPISNHLYFYWYRQILGQKVEFLVSFYNNEISEKSEIFDDQFSVERPDGSNFTLKIRSTKLEDSAMYFCAAARDVNTEAFFGQGTRLTVV.

The chain's CDR3 is CASSDGSGNYGYTF. In DNA, the CDR3 is TGTGCCAGCAGCGACGGCAGCGGGAACTATGGCTACACCTTC. V usage is TRBV9 and J usage is TRBJ1-2, with D hard to call. Trimming left V 3 bases short and J 2 bases short, with 11 bases between. CDR1 and CDR2 from the germline V gene are SGDLS and YYNGEE. CDR3 length equals 14 residues.